The 13 T cell receptor beta chains presented below share a single source sample, sequenced in a study of blood T cell repertoires in COVID-19. Produced via immunoSEQ multiplex PCR; TCRdb's table is partial and in-frame only. The sample records hundreds of thousands of clones, 80% to 90% being singletons. The sample taken for sequencing was peripheral blood. These receptors were taken from a woman aged 30 to 39 with COVID-19, enrolled during active disease.

CDR3 residues: CASSYRPGGANTEAFF. The CDR3 region has the DNA TGTGCCAGCAGTTACCGGCCAGGGGGCGCGAACACTGAAGCTTTCTTT. The chain employs TRBV6-6 and TRBJ1-1; 8 bases map to TRBD1. V lost 2 bases to trimming and J lost 1 base; unmatched junction nucleotides: 6. The length of the CDR3 is 16 residues. The germline V gene has CDR1 MNHNY and CDR2 SVGAGI (reference sequence).

The V gene is TRBV7-9, the J gene TRBJ2-1, with D maybe TRBD2 (6 bases). Germline CDR1 reads SEHNR; CDR2 reads FQNEAQ (reference sequence). The CDR3 runs 16 residues. V lost 5 bases and J lost 0, with 14 bases in between. The CDR3: CASSPGSGSSYNEQFF. CDR3 nucleotides: TGTGCCAGCAGCCCAGGTAGCGGAAGCTCCTACAATGAGCAGTTCTTC. Together with reference TRBV7-9 and TRBJ2-1, the CDR3 gives the full variable domain: DTGVSQNPRHKITKRGQNVTFRCDPISEHNRLYWYRQTLGQGPEFLTYFQNEAQLEKSRLLSDRFSAERPKGSFSTLEIQRTEQGDSAMYLCASSPGSGSSYNEQFFGPGTRLTVL.

V usage is TRBV7-9 and J usage is TRBJ1-6, with unresolved D. The germline V gene encodes CDR1 SEHNR and CDR2 FQNEAQ (reference sequence). This CDR3 comprises 15 residues. The germline V and J ends were trimmed by 1 base and 8 bases, with 12 bases remaining between them. CDR3 sequence: CASSLGAPDDSPLHF. The CDR3 coding sequence is TGTGCCAGCAGCTTAGGGGCGCCGGATGATTCACCCCTCCACTTT.

CDR3 sequence: CASSQVSTGELFF. The CDR3 nucleotides read TGTGCCAGCAGCCAAGTTAGTACCGGGGAGCTGTTTTTT. The V call is TRBV4-2, the J call TRBJ2-2; no firm D call. CDR3 size: 13 residues. Trimming removed 1 base at V and 5 bases at J, with 5 bases between. Germline CDR1 reads LGHNA; CDR2 reads YNFKEQ.

V and J are TRBV7-2 and TRBJ2-2; tentative D call: TRBD2 (5 bases). This CDR3 spans 16 amino acids. Trimming took off 0 bases at V and 1 base at J, with 9 bases between the two ends. In germline, CDR1 is SGHTA, CDR2 FQGNSA. CDR3 in amino acids: CASSLASSRNTGELFF. Here the CDR3 DNA reads TGTGCCAGCAGCTTAGCATCTAGCAGGAACACCGGGGAGCTGTTTTTT.

The chain has TRBV29-1 and TRBJ2-5, with 7 bases identical to TRBD1. The CDR3 runs to 14 residues. Germline CDR1 reads SQVTM; CDR2 reads ANQGSEA. V was pared by 6 bases and J by 5 bases, with 12 bases of the junction left unmatched. CDR3 protein: CSVPLGQPPETQYF. For the CDR3, the DNA is TGCAGCGTCCCGCTGGGACAGCCTCCGGAGACCCAGTACTTC. Drawing the rest from reference TRBV29-1 and TRBJ2-5, the complete variable domain is SAVISQKPSRDICQRGTSLTIQCQVDSQVTMMFWYRQQPGQSLTLIATANQGSEATYESGFVIDKFPISRPNLTFSTLTVSNMSPEDSSIYLCSVPLGQPPETQYFGPGTRLLVL.

V usage is TRBV7-8 and J usage is TRBJ2-5; no reliable D call. With 1 base removed from V and 4 bases from J, the gap between germline ends came to 7 bases. The length of the CDR3 is 13 residues. In germline, CDR1 is SGHVS, CDR2 FQNEAQ. In DNA form, the CDR3 reads TGTGCCAGCAGCTTAGTGCTCGGAGAGACCCAGTACTTC. Its protein is CASSLVLGETQYF.

The chain links TRBV19 to TRBJ2-2, with 7 bases lining up with TRBD1. CDR1 is LNHDA, CDR2 SQIVND, per germline (reference sequence). V dropped 8 bases and J dropped 2; count of bases not matched to a gene: 14. The CDR3 runs to 17 residues. CDR3 loop: CASAAGTDPLNTGELFF. The CDR3 region has the DNA TGTGCCAGTGCGGCCGGGACAGACCCTTTAAACACCGGGGAGCTGTTTTTT.

The chain has TRBV14 and TRBJ2-5; D remains unclear. Trimming cost V 3 bases and J 1 base, with 3 bases left between them. Germline V gives CDR1 SGHDN, CDR2 FVKESK. The CDR3 sequence is 12 residues long. In DNA, the CDR3 is TGTGCCAGCAGCCACAGCCAAGAGACCCAGTACTTC. It yields the protein CASSHSQETQYF.

The table lists this clone with a few counts. The chain is built from TRBV5-1 and TRBJ2-7, with TRBD2 matching 13 bases. The ends lost 2 bases at V and 5 bases at J; junction bases unmatched: 4. The CDR3 covers 15 residues. In germline, CDR1 is SGHRS, CDR2 YFSETQ. The CDR3 DNA reads as TGCGCCAGCAGCTTCGGGACTAGCGGGATCGACGAGCAGTACGTC. Translating it yields CASSFGTSGIDEQYV.

CDR3 region: CAWGDYSGNTIYF. The CDR3 nucleotides read TGTGCCTGGGGTGACTACTCTGGAAACACCATATATTTT. The J gene is TRBJ1-3, the V gene TRBV30, with D uncertain. V was clipped by 5 bases and J by 0 bases, with 8 bases between them. Germline CDR1 GTSNPN, CDR2 SVGIG (reference sequence). The CDR3 length is 13 residues.

The chain combines TRBV7-9 with TRBJ2-2; 7 bases are shared with TRBD2. The CDR3 is 12 amino acids. With V trimmed by 5 bases and J by 9 bases, 3 bases remained unmatched. Germline CDR1 and CDR2: SEHNR and FQNEAQ (reference sequence). Here the CDR3 reads CASSRREWELFF. For the CDR3, the DNA is TGTGCCAGCAGCCGGCGGGAGTGGGAGCTGTTTTTT.

This clone has a handful of counts. This chain uses TRBV10-3 with TRBJ1-5; D is possibly TRBD1 (6 bases). Per the germline V gene, CDR1 is ENHRY and CDR2 is SYGVKD. V lost 6 bases and J lost 6, with 15 bases in between. There are 14 residues in the CDR3. In nucleotides, the CDR3 is TGTGCCATCAGAGATAAGGGGGAGGGTCAGCCCCAGCATTTT. Residues: CAIRDKGEGQPQHF.